These 18 T cell receptor beta chains originate from one sample sequenced in a study of blood T cell repertoires in COVID-19. Sequencing used immunoSEQ multiplex PCR; TCRdb keeps in-frame clones, though not all of them. The data contain about 160,000 clones, 85% to 95% of them singletons. Sequenced: peripheral blood. The receptor source for this set is an older woman with COVID-19, enrolled during active disease.

This chain uses TRBV19 with TRBJ1-2; D may be TRBD1 (5 bases). V shed 8 bases and J shed 8 bases, with 21 bases lying between them. The CDR3 spans 14 residues. Per germline, CDR1 LNHDA and CDR2 SQIVND (reference sequence). The CDR3 loop is CASGDSRQGRGYTF. CDR3 coding DNA: TGTGCCAGTGGGGATAGCAGGCAGGGTAGAGGCTACACCTTC.

This clone was recorded a few times. Other DNA sequences in the same sample also yield this CDR3. This chain uses TRBV3-1 (or the pseudogene TRBV3-2) with TRBJ1-5; 10 bases align to TRBD1. V gave up 1 base and J gave up 2 bases; unmatched junction bases: 2. Germline-derived CDR1 and CDR2 are LGHDT and YNNKEL (reference sequence). CDR3 length: 16 residues. The CDR3 nucleotides read TGTGCCAGCAGCCAAGCCGGGACAGGGGGCAATCAGCCCCAGCATTTT. Residues: CASSQAGTGGNQPQHF.

The rearrangement joins TRBV7-2 to TRBJ1-2, with D perhaps TRBD1 (6 bases). The CDR3 has 14 residues. V lost 5 bases to trimming and J lost 9 bases, with 19 bases between them. Germline values: CDR1 SGHTA, CDR2 FQGNSA. The DNA for the CDR3 is TGTGCCAGCAGCCCAACCGGGACATCGGGAAGCTACACCTTC. Its protein is CASSPTGTSGSYTF.

The chain carries TRBV4-3 and TRBJ2-3; possibly TRBD1 for D (6 bases). The germline gives CDR1 LGHNA, CDR2 YSLEER. This CDR3 has 15 residues. Trimming took off 1 base at V and 1 base at J, with 9 bases between the two ends. In nucleotides, the CDR3 is TGCGCCAGCAGCCAAGGAGGACAGCGCACAGATACGCAGTATTTT. Its translation: CASSQGGQRTDTQYF.

This chain connects TRBV7-8 to TRBJ1-5; maybe TRBD1 (5 bases). Trimming stripped 6 bases from V and 7 bases from J, with 19 bases between. From germline, CDR1 is SGHVS and CDR2 FQNEAQ. This CDR3 has 15 amino acids. CDR3 loop: CASRQGVTSGQPQHF. The DNA for the CDR3 is TGTGCCAGCAGGCAAGGGGTCACCAGCGGGCAGCCCCAGCATTTT.

In DNA form, the CDR3 reads TGTGCCAGCAGTTTATTGGCTTACACCGGGGAGCTGTTTTTT. Encoded protein: CASSLLAYTGELFF. The gene calls are TRBV27 and TRBJ2-2, with no clear D. Germline CDR1 MNHEY, CDR2 SMNVEV (reference sequence). V was cut by 1 base and J by 3 bases, with 6 bases left in between. The CDR3 spans 14 residues.

The chain uses TRBV30 and TRBJ2-1; D may be TRBD2 (6 bases). Trimming cost V 2 bases and J 5 bases, with 7 bases left between them. This CDR3 is 12 amino acids long. Looked up from germline, CDR1 is GTSNPN and CDR2 is SVGIG (reference sequence). As DNA, the CDR3 is TGTGCCTGGAGTCCGGGGGACAATGAGCAGTTCTTC. This gives the protein CAWSPGDNEQFF.

A single count supports this clone. The chain combines TRBV18 with TRBJ1-1, with 7 positions matching TRBD1. Germline CDR1 KGHSH, CDR2 LQKENI. CDR3 length: 14 residues. V shed 5 bases, J shed 6 bases, and the junction held 9 bases outside the gene matches. The CDR3 DNA reads TGTGCCAGCTCAAGGGACAGCCCCGGGGCTGAAGCTTTCTTT. Its protein is CASSRDSPGAEAFF.

The gene calls are TRBV29-1 and TRBJ2-2; tentative D call: TRBD2 (6 bases). CDR3 length: 15 amino acids. From germline, CDR1 is SQVTM and CDR2 ANQGSEA. The V gene lost 1 base and the J gene lost 5 bases, with 14 bases spanning the gap. Here the CDR3 DNA reads TGCAGCGTTGAAGTTCCAGGGAGGATGACCGGGGAGCTGTTTTTT. Translating gives CSVEVPGRMTGELFF.

The chain combines TRBV30 with TRBJ1-1; tentative D call: TRBD1 (5 bases). This CDR3 is 12 amino acids long. V lost 3 bases, J lost 5 bases, and 10 bases lay in between. CDR1 and CDR2 (germline): GTSNPN, SVGIG (reference sequence). Here the CDR3 reads CAWRGQSTEAFF. DNA of the CDR3: TGTGCCTGGAGGGGGCAATCGACTGAAGCTTTCTTT.

This sequence joins TRBV11-2 and TRBJ1-3; 7 positions match TRBD1. The CDR3 is made up of 16 amino acids. Germline assignment: CDR1 SGHAT and CDR2 FQNNGV. V shed 5 bases, J shed 0 bases, and the junction held 7 bases outside the gene matches. The CDR3 is CASSVGQISSGNTIYF. Here the CDR3 DNA reads TGTGCCAGCAGCGTGGGACAGATCTCCTCTGGAAACACCATATATTTT.

Comments on this clone: In the same sample, other DNA sequences code for this CDR3. This chain uses TRBV5-6 with TRBJ1-1, with D unclear. The germline V gene encodes CDR1 SGHDT and CDR2 YYEEEE. The CDR3 contains 14 residues. V was cut by 0 bases and J by 1 base, with 7 bases left in between. This CDR3 is CASSLGQKNTEAFF. CDR3 DNA: TGTGCCAGCAGCTTGGGGCAGAAGAACACTGAAGCTTTCTTT.

This clone was recorded once. The chain carries TRBV6-5 and TRBJ1-2; weak D call: TRBD1 (5 bases). Germline loops: CDR1 MNHEY, CDR2 SVGAGI. Trimming pared 5 bases from V and 5 bases from J, leaving 12 bases between. The CDR3 is 13 amino acids. CDR3 protein: CASSPGHQYGYTF. The DNA for the CDR3 is TGTGCCAGCAGTCCCGGACATCAGTATGGCTACACCTTC.

The chain links TRBV19 to TRBJ1-1, with D possibly matching TRBD1 (5 bases). The CDR3 extends over 13 amino acids. Per the germline V gene, CDR1 is LNHDA and CDR2 is SQIVND (reference sequence). Trimming left V 4 bases short and J 5 bases short, with 11 bases between. The chain's CDR3 is CASSTAGETEAFF. The CDR3 coding sequence is TGTGCCAGTAGTACGGCGGGGGAGACTGAAGCTTTCTTT.

The V call is TRBV28, the J call TRBJ2-7; possible D gene TRBD1, 6 bases. V shed 6 bases and J shed 3 bases, with 18 bases lying between them. The CDR3 runs 15 residues. CDR1 and CDR2 (germline): MDHEN, SYDVKM. The CDR3 coding sequence is TGTGCCAGCAGAAACCCCGGAATAGGGGGCTACGAGCAGTACTTC. Protein sequence: CASRNPGIGGYEQYF.

The chain recombines TRBV12-3 or TRBV12-4 with TRBJ1-4; D gene unclear. The CDR3 has 11 residues. V lost 11 bases and J 7 bases, leaving 11 bases between the germline ends. The CDR3 DNA follows: TGTGCCGCGGGCTCGGGTGAAAAACTGTTTTTT. It encodes CAAGSGEKLFF.

The chain uses TRBV3-1 (or the pseudogene TRBV3-2) and TRBJ1-1; D might be TRBD1 (5 bases). The V end lost 7 bases, the J end lost 0 bases, and 12 bases lay between the germline ends. The CDR3 has 14 residues. Germline assignment: CDR1 LGHDT and CDR2 YNNKEL (reference sequence). CDR3 residues: CASKMLTVNTEAFF. DNA of the CDR3: TGTGCCAGCAAAATGTTGACAGTGAACACTGAAGCTTTCTTT.

The J gene is TRBJ1-1, the V gene TRBV5-6; D call uncertain. The germline V gene encodes CDR1 SGHDT and CDR2 YYEEEE. The CDR3 has 14 amino acids. Trimming shortened V by 4 bases and J by 3 bases, and 13 bases separated the two germline ends. This CDR3 reads CASSTKFRYTEAFF. The CDR3 region has the DNA TGTGCCAGCAGCACAAAGTTCCGATACACTGAAGCTTTCTTT.